This passage covers 20 T cell receptor beta chains from one sample sequenced in a study of cytomegalovirus exposure and HLA in healthy donors. This PCR relied on a set of 60 Vbeta primers and 13 Jbeta primers. Data came from immunoSEQ multiplex PCR; TCRdb stores just in-frame clones and leaves some out. The sample contains roughly 250,000 clones, around four fifths of which appear only once. Sequencing was done on a sample of PBMCs. These receptors came from a woman aged 35 to 49 in good health and CMV-seropositive.

This clone was seen at least ten times. V usage is TRBV4-3 and J usage is TRBJ1-2; no clear D gene. Trimming left V 0 bases short and J 4 bases short, with 9 bases between. The germline gives CDR1 LGHNA, CDR2 YSLEER. The CDR3 has 14 residues. For the CDR3, the DNA is TGCGCCAGCAGCCAAGACTCACTGAGCTATGGCTACACCTTC. Amino acid sequence: CASSQDSLSYGYTF.

The rearrangement links TRBV15 to TRBJ1-5, with D perhaps TRBD1 (5 bases). This CDR3 has 15 amino acids. From germline, CDR1 is LNHNV and CDR2 YYDKDF (reference sequence). V lost 0 bases, J lost 7 bases, and 13 bases lay in between. The CDR3 sequence: CATSRDYGGTQPQHF. The DNA of the CDR3 is TGTGCCACCAGCAGAGATTACGGGGGAACCCAGCCCCAGCATTTT.

V gene TRBV28 combines with J gene TRBJ2-2, with 11 bases aligning to TRBD1. The germline V gene encodes CDR1 MDHEN and CDR2 SYDVKM. J gave up 6 bases and V 4 bases, and 10 bases lay outside the gene matches. The CDR3 has 17 amino acids. The CDR3 sequence is CASSSLGQGATAGELFF. Written as DNA, the CDR3 is TGTGCCAGCAGTTCCCTAGGACAGGGGGCAACGGCCGGGGAGCTGTTTTTT.

The chain employs TRBV5-1 and TRBJ2-1, with D perhaps TRBD2 (5 bases). V was shortened by 4 bases and J by 0 bases, with 8 bases between the two germline ends. In germline, CDR1 is SGHRS, CDR2 YFSETQ. The CDR3 runs 14 residues. CDR3 residues: CASSLDFSYNEQFF. DNA for the CDR3: TGCGCCAGCAGCCTGGACTTCTCCTACAATGAGCAGTTCTTC.

The chain has TRBV7-2 and TRBJ1-2, with 9 bases matching TRBD1. The CDR3 extends over 15 amino acids. V lost 0 bases, J lost 6 bases, and 5 bases stayed unmatched. Germline V gene lookup returns CDR1 SGHTA and CDR2 FQGNSA. The CDR3 DNA sequence: TGTGCCAGCAGCTTAGCCCGGGACAGGGCGAATGGCTACACCTTC. Translation: CASSLARDRANGYTF. Full variable domain (outside the CDR3, taken from reference TRBV7-2 and TRBJ1-2): GAGVSQSPSNKVTEKGKDVELRCDPISGHTALYWYRQSLGQGLEFLIYFQGNSAPDKSGLPSDRFSAERTGGSVSTLTIQRTQQEDSAVYLCASSLARDRANGYTFGSGTRLTVV.

This clone was observed a few times. The rearrangement links TRBV2 to TRBJ1-4; D is unclear. Germline-derived CDR1 and CDR2 are SNHLY and FYNNEI. V was clipped by 9 bases and J by 5 bases, with 10 bases between them. The CDR3 runs to 12 residues. CDR3 DNA: TGTGCCAGTGTGTTGCGGAATGAAAAACTGTTTTTT. Protein: CASVLRNEKLFF.

The chain employs TRBV5-1 and TRBJ1-1; D ambiguous. The CDR3 extends over 13 amino acids. The germline V gene has CDR1 SGHRS and CDR2 YFSETQ. Trimming left V 4 bases short and J 2 bases short, with 9 bases between. The DNA for the CDR3 is TGCGCCAGCAGCCCATCAGAAAACACTGAAGCTTTCTTT. This translates into CASSPSENTEAFF.

This sequence joins TRBV4-3 and TRBJ1-1; maybe TRBD1 (5 bases). This CDR3 spans 14 amino acids. Germline CDR1 LGHNA, CDR2 YSLEER. Trimming removed 1 base from V and 1 base from J, with 7 bases in between. DNA of the CDR3: TGCGCCAGCAGCCAAGGGACAACGAACACTGAAGCTTTCTTT. This translates into CASSQGTTNTEAFF.

This clone was recorded once. CDR3 region: CAWSTGWAEAFF. CDR3 in DNA: TGTGCCTGGAGTACTGGATGGGCCGAAGCTTTCTTT. This sequence joins TRBV30 and TRBJ1-1; D remains ambiguous. Germline V gene lookup returns CDR1 GTSNPN and CDR2 SVGIG (reference sequence). The CDR3 length is 12 residues. V was shortened by 2 bases and J by 8 bases, with 12 bases between the two germline ends.

This sequence joins TRBV4-3 and TRBJ2-2; possibly TRBD2 for D (5 bases). The germline V gene has CDR1 LGHNA and CDR2 YSLEER. The CDR3 length is 17 residues. Trimming left V 0 bases short and J 6 bases short, with 17 bases between. CDR3: CASSQEGQEDRSGELFF. The CDR3 nucleotides are TGCGCCAGCAGCCAAGAAGGGCAGGAGGATAGGTCCGGGGAGCTGTTTTTT.

The sample holds a few counts of this clone. The rearrangement joins TRBV13 to TRBJ1-5; possible D gene TRBD1, 5 bases. V gave up 10 bases and J gave up 0 bases, with 13 bases separating them. Germline loops: CDR1 PRHDT, CDR2 FYEKMQ (reference sequence). The CDR3 covers 14 residues. CDR3 sequence (DNA): TGTGCCACCACGACAGAGAATAGCAATCAGCCCCAGCATTTT. Encoded protein: CATTTENSNQPQHF.

The chain is built from TRBV7-9 and TRBJ2-3; maybe TRBD2 (6 bases). Trimming took off 3 bases at V and 1 base at J, with 14 bases between the two ends. The CDR3 is 16 amino acids. The germline gives CDR1 SEHNR, CDR2 FQNEAQ (reference sequence). CDR3 sequence: CASSLRRGSGTDTQYF. The CDR3 DNA sequence: TGTGCCAGCAGCTTGAGGAGGGGTTCTGGCACAGATACGCAGTATTTT.

V usage is TRBV7-9 and J usage is TRBJ1-2; D is ambiguous. Germline CDR1 and CDR2: SEHNR and FQNEAQ (reference sequence). The ends were cut back, 1 base at V and 2 bases at J, with 8 bases in the middle. This CDR3 is 14 amino acids long. The CDR3 loop reads CASSLVGANYGYTF. The CDR3 nucleotides read TGTGCCAGCAGCTTAGTCGGTGCGAACTATGGCTACACCTTC.

The chain uses TRBV18 and TRBJ2-3; TRBD1 matches at 8 bases. V shed 4 bases, J shed 4 bases, and the junction held 4 bases outside the gene matches. Germline loops: CDR1 KGHSH, CDR2 LQKENI. This CDR3 comprises 14 residues. CDR3 protein: CASSRGTGADTQYF. For the CDR3, the DNA is TGTGCCAGCTCACGGGGGACAGGCGCAGATACGCAGTATTTT.

CDR3 in amino acids: CATRQGLTEAFF. The DNA of the CDR3 is TGTGCCACCAGACAGGGGCTGACTGAAGCTTTCTTT. The chain employs TRBV19 and TRBJ1-1, with 8 bases aligning to TRBD1. J was trimmed by 5 bases and V by 10 bases; bases with no gene match: 6. CDR1 is LNHDA and CDR2 is SQIVND in the germline V gene (reference sequence). The CDR3 totals 12 residues.

This clone appeared once. The V gene is TRBV27, the J gene TRBJ2-5; 9 bases line up with TRBD2. The J segment lost 2 bases and the V segment lost 2 bases, leaving 18 bases of the junction unmatched. The CDR3 consists of 20 residues. CDR1 is MNHEY, CDR2 SMNVEV, per germline (reference sequence). CDR3 residues: CASSLRRSSGSGWEQETQYF. The CDR3 DNA sequence: TGTGCCAGCAGTTTACGACGGAGTAGCGGGAGTGGCTGGGAGCAAGAGACCCAGTACTTC.

The chain recombines TRBV25-1 with TRBJ1-4; TRBD1 aligns across 7 bases. CDR3 length: 16 residues. Looked up from germline, CDR1 is MGHDK and CDR2 is SYGVNS. The V gene end was trimmed by 0 bases and the J gene end by 3 bases; junction bases not matched to a gene: 4. The CDR3 sequence is CASSEYSQGANEKLFF. Written as DNA, the CDR3 is TGTGCCAGCAGTGAATATTCCCAGGGGGCTAATGAAAAACTGTTTTTT.

The CDR3 sequence is CASTRQGPADTQYF. For the CDR3, the DNA is TGCGCCAGCACCCGACAGGGGCCCGCAGATACGCAGTATTTT. The chain employs TRBV10-1 and TRBJ2-3; TRBD1 matches at 8 bases. Trimming took 7 bases from V and 4 from J; bases not matched to a gene: 7. The CDR3 length is 14 residues. The germline V gene has CDR1 WNHNN and CDR2 SYGVQD (reference sequence).

J is TRBJ2-7 and V is TRBV6-5; TRBD2 matches at 8 bases. V shed 0 bases, J shed 2 bases, and the junction held 6 bases outside the gene matches. From germline, CDR1 is MNHEY and CDR2 SVGAGI. The CDR3 runs to 16 residues. The CDR3 DNA is TGTGCCAGCAGTTACTCGATGGCGGGAGGCCCCTACGAGCAGTACTTC. Amino acids: CASSYSMAGGPYEQYF.

The rearrangement uses TRBV5-4 and TRBJ1-5, with 7 bases matching TRBD1. CDR1 and CDR2 (germline): SGHNT, YYREEE (reference sequence). The length of the CDR3 is 15 residues. The ends lost 0 bases at V and 2 bases at J; junction bases unmatched: 2. Written as DNA, the CDR3 is TGTGCCAGCAGCTTGGATGGGACAGGCAATCAGCCCCAGCATTTT. Its protein is CASSLDGTGNQPQHF.